This TCR beta chain was retrieved from a study of cytomegalovirus exposure and HLA in healthy donors. Study-wide findings and caveats: 150 or so TCR beta chains were listed as cytomegalovirus-associated.

V shed 5 bases and J 9 bases; nucleotides not matched to a gene: 7. The V gene's germline CDR1 is MNHEY and CDR2 SMNVEV (reference sequence). This CDR3 is 13 amino acids long. As to this clone: Its target is not known.

Assay: immunoSEQ multiplex PCR; the TCRdb copy retains only in-frame clones and omits some. The sample includes 75,000 to 90,000 clones, about 96% of them seen just once. The chain combines TRBV27 with TRBJ1-5, with 7 bases fitting TRBD1. The sequenced material came from PBMCs. The clonotype was recovered from a young man in good health and CMV-seropositive. The CDR3 spells CASSQDRSRPQHF. As DNA, the CDR3 is TGTGCCAGCAGTCAGGACAGGTCGAGGCCCCAGCATTTT.